This T cell receptor beta chain was retrieved from a study of regulatory T cells in long-lasting Graves disease. Time point given: newly diagnosed GD, antithyroid drugs for less than 3 months. After RNA was extracted from PBMCs, the TCR library was made from it. This CDR3 is 14 amino acids long. V lost 1 base and J 9 bases, leaving 10 bases between the germline ends. Germline-derived CDR1 and CDR2 are LGHDT and YNNKEL (reference sequence). A few counts support this clonotype. Through Arm-PCR of CDR3 regions and iRepertoire HTBI primers, TCR beta libraries were built. TCRdb called the multiplex PCR reads again in MiXCR, with one record for every CDR3 protein. The sample shows about 560,000 distinct CDR3 sequences, around 16% of them seen only once. Another study also made use of these data, one on T cells in Graves' hyperthyroidism and ophthalmopathy.

The gene calls are TRBV3-1 and TRBJ1-6; no definite D call. Sequencing used peripheral blood mononuclear cells (PBMCs), obtained at new diagnosis, from a patient treated with antithyroid drugs. The clonotype originates from a man aged 18 to 30 with Graves disease. The CDR3 sequence: CASSQVGSASPLHF. The CDR3 coding sequence is TGTGCCAGCAGCCAAGTTGGATCGGCTTCACCCCTCCACTTT.